The TCR beta chain described here comes from a study of CD8 T cells in Susac syndrome. Sequencing targeted TCR beta in T cells from blood (CD8+ and CD4+). In contrast to the negatively isolated CD8+ and CD4+ T cells, TEMRA cells were FACS-enriched. The germline CDR1 and CDR2 sequences are SGHTS and YDEGEE. The CDR3 consists of 14 residues. The V gene end was trimmed by 4 bases and the J gene end by 8 bases; junction bases not matched to a gene: 11. With random hexamers, roughly 0.45 to 1 ug RNA was reverse transcribed. An immunoSEQ multiplex PCR generated amplified TCR beta CDR3 products spanning 54 Vbeta and 13 Jbeta. TCRdb passed the immunoSEQ multiplex PCR reads through MiXCR, listing each CDR3 protein once. The data contain 150,000 to 200,000 distinct CDR3 sequences, about 95% of them seen just once; the ten biggest clones take up about 0.15%.

This TCR came from a human donor with multiple sclerosis. Sequenced: CD8+ T cells from PBMCs. The rearrangement links TRBV5-8 to TRBJ1-2; 7 positions match TRBD1. CDR3 nucleotides: TGTGCCAGCAGCCTTGGGGCGACAGGGCACGGCTACACCTTC. Translation gives CASSLGATGHGYTF.